Detailed here is one T cell receptor beta chain. These data are taken from a study of beta chain features in type 1 diabetes. cDNA synthesis used the whole RNA isolate, giving expressed TCRB sequences. The protocol was immunoSEQ multiplex PCR, while the TCRdb copy is restricted to in-frame clones and leaves out a portion. The sample consists of about 360,000 clones, over 9.5% of them appearing once. The CDR3 has 16 residues. V trimming: 3 bases; J trimming: 2 bases; junction bases outside the gene matches: 9. Germline assignment: CDR1 SGHNT and CDR2 YYREEE (reference sequence). The clonotype was recovered from a man between 18 and 35 years old in good health. This chain joins TRBV5-4 and TRBJ2-3; 7 positions match TRBD2. The sample was naive CD4+ T cells from blood. DNA for the CDR3: TGTGCCAGCAGCTCTTCCCAGCGGGGAACCACAGATACGCAGTATTTT. It codes for CASSSSQRGTTDTQYF.